This TCR beta chain originates from a study of cytomegalovirus exposure and HLA in healthy donors. The CDR3 is made up of 16 amino acids. With 4 bases removed from V and 5 bases from J, the gap between germline ends came to 20 bases. Germline V gives CDR1 MNHNS, CDR2 SASEGT. This clone was seen a handful of times. What it recognizes is unknown. Vbeta (60) and Jbeta (13) primers were used in the PCR. Assay: immunoSEQ multiplex PCR; the TCRdb copy retains only in-frame clones and omits some. The table includes more than 150,000 clones, roughly 87% detected once. Findings and caveats of the study: Later work showed greater clonal expansion in HLA-associated TCR beta chains than in equally common others.

Material for sequencing was PBMCs. The gene calls are TRBV6-1 and TRBJ2-5, with a weak D call TRBD2 (5 bases). This TCR was sampled from a girl less than two years old in good health and CMV-seronegative. The CDR3 protein is CASSATTKYLRETQYF. The CDR3 bases are TGTGCCAGCAGTGCGACGACTAAATATCTTCGGGAGACCCAGTACTTC.